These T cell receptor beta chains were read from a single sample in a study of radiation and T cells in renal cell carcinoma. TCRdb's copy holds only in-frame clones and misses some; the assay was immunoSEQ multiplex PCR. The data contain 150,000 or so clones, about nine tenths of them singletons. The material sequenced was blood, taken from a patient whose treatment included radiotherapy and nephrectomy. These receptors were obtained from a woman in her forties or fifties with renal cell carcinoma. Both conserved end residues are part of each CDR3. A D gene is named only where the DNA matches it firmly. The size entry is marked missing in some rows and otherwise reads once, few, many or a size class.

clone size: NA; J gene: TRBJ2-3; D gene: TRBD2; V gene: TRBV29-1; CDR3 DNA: TGCAGCGTTGATCTTCAGCGGGGCCTCTCAGATACGCAGTATTTT; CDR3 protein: CSVDLQRGLSDTQYF
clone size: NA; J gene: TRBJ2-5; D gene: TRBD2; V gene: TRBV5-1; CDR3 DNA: TGCGCCAGCAGCTCCGGACTAGGGGCCCAAGAGACCCAGTACTTC; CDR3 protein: CASSSGLGAQETQYF
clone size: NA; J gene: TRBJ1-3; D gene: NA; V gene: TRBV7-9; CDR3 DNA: TGTGCCAGCAGCCCGAACTTCTCTGGAAACACCATATATTTT; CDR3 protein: CASSPNFSGNTIYF
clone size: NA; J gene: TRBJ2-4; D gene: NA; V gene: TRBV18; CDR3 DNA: TGTGCCAGCTCACCCGCCTCACAGGGAAACAAAAACATTCAGTACTTC; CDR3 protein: CASSPASQGNKNIQYF
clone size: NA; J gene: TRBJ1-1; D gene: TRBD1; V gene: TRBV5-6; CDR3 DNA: TGTGCCAGCAGCTTGCTCGGACAGGGCCACACTGAAGCTTTCTTT; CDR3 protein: CASSLLGQGHTEAFF
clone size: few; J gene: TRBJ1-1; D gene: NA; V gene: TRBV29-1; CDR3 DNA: TGCAGCGTCGGGGGCCTGGTTTGGGACGAAGCTTTCTTT; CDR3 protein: CSVGGLVWDEAFF
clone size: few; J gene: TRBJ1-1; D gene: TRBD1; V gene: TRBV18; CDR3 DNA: TGTGCCAGCTCAGTAACAGGGGGCAAAGCTTTCTTT; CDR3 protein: CASSVTGGKAFF
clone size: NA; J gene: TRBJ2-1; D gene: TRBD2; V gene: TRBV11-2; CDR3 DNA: TGTGCCAGCAGCCTGACTAGCGGGGGGGGAACGGAGCAGTTCTTC; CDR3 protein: CASSLTSGGGTEQFF
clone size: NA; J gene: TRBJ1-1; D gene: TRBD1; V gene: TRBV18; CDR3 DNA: TGTGCCAGCTCACTTGAGACAGGGGGGTACACTGAAGCTTTCTTT; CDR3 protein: CASSLETGGYTEAFF
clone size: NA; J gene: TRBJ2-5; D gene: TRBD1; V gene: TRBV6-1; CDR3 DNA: TGTGCCAGCAACCAATTACAGGGGATTGTGGAGACCCAGTACTTC; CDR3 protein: CASNQLQGIVETQYF
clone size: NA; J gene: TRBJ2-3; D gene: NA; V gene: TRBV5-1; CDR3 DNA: TGCGCCAGCAGCTTACTCGGTCTAAGCACAGATACGCAGTATTTT; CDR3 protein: CASSLLGLSTDTQYF
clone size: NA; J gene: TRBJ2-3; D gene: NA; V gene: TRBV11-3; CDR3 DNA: TGTGCCAGCAGCTTTACCCGGGGCAGTCAGGAGTATTTT; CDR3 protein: CASSFTRGSQEYF
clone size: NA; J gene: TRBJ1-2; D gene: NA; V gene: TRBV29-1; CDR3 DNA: TGCAGCGTTTACGGATGGGGGGATAACTATGGCTACACCTTC; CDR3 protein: CSVYGWGDNYGYTF
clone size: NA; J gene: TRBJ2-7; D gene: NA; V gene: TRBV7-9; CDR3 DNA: TGTGCCAGCAGCCATGGGGGACCGCCGGTGGGGTACTTC; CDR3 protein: CASSHGGPPVGYF
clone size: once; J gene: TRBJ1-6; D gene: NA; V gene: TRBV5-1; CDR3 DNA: TGCGCCAGCAGCTTGCGTCAGACAGATTCACCCCTCCACTTT; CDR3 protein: CASSLRQTDSPLHF
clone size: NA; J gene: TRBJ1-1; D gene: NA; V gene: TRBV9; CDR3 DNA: TGTGCCAGCAGCACAAGGCCGGGACACGCCACAGGAGGTGGCACTGAAGCTTTCTTT; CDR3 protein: CASSTRPGHATGGGTEAFF
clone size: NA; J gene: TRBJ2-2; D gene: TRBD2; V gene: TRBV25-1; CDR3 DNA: TGTGCCAGCAGCGACGGGGGGGCGATCGGGGAGCTGTTTTTT; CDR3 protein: CASSDGGAIGELFF
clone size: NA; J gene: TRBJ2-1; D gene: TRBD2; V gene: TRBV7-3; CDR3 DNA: TGTGCCAGCAGCTCTTCAACTAGCGGGGGTATCGATGAGCAGTTCTTC; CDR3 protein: CASSSSTSGGIDEQFF
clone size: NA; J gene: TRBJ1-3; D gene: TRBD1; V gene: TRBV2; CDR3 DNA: TGTGCCAGCAGTGACCCGGGAACAGGGGGCGGAAACACCATATATTTT; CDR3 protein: CASSDPGTGGGNTIYF
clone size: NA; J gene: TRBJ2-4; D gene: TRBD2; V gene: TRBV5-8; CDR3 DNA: TGTGCCAGCAGCTCCGGGACTACCATCAAAAACATTCAGTACTTC; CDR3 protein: CASSSGTTIKNIQYF
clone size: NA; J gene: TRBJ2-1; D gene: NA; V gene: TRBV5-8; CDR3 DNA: TGTGCCAGCAGCTATCCGACGGGTTCCTACAATGAGCAGTTCTTC; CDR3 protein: CASSYPTGSYNEQFF
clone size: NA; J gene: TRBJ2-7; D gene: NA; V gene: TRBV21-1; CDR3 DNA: TGTGCCAGCAGCAAAGAAGTGACAGGGGTCTTCGAGCAGTACTTC; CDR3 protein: CASSKEVTGVFEQYF
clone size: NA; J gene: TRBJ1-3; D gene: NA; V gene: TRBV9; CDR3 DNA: TGTGCCAGCAGCGTAGCAGCAGGATTCGGAGGAAACACCATATATTTT; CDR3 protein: CASSVAAGFGGNTIYF
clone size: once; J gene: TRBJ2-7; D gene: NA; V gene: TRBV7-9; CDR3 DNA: TGTGCCAGCAGCCCCCGACAGATCTACGAGCAGTACTTC; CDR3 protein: CASSPRQIYEQYF
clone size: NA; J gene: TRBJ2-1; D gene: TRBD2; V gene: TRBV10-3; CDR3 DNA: TGTGCCATCAGTGAAAGCGGGGGAATCTCCTACAATGAGCAGTTCTTC; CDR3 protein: CAISESGGISYNEQFF
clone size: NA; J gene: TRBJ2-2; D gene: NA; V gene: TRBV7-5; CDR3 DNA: TGTGCCAGAAGCTTAGGGGGCCTCTGGGGAAGCACCGGGGAGCTGTTTTTT; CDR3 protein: CARSLGGLWGSTGELFF
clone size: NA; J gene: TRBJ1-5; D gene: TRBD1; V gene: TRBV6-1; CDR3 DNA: TGTGCCAGCAGTAAGCCGGGACAGAGCAATCAGCCCCAGCATTTT; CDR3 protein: CASSKPGQSNQPQHF
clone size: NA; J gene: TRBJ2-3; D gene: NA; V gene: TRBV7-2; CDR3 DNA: TGTGCCAGCAGCCTAGAAGGGCCGACTAGGATGGGTACGCAGTATTTT; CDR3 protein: CASSLEGPTRMGTQYF
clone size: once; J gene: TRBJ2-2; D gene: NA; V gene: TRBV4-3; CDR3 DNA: TGCGCCAGCAGCCAAGATCCGGGCAGCCGGGGGCTGTTTTTT; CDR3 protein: CASSQDPGSRGLFF
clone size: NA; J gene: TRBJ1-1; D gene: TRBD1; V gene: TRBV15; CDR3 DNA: TGTGCCACCAGCAGCTCCTTCGACAGGGGGAGCACTGAAGCTTTCTTT; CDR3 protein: CATSSSFDRGSTEAFF
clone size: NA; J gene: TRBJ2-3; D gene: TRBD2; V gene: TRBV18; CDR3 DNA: TGTGCCAGCTCACCCGTCCTAGCGGGGGTATTAGATACGCAGTATTTT; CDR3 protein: CASSPVLAGVLDTQYF
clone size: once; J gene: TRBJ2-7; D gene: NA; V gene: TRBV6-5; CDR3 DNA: TGTGCCAGCAGTTACTCCCCTCCGGGCAGCTCCTACGAGCAGTACTTC; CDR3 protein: CASSYSPPGSSYEQYF
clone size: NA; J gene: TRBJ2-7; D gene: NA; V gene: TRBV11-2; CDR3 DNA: TGTGCCAGCAGCTTGTCAGGGGTATCCTACGAGCAGTACTTC; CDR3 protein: CASSLSGVSYEQYF
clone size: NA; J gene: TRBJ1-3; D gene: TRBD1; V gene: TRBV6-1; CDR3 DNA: TGTGCCAGCAGGAGTACAGGGGTCTCTGGAAACACCATATATTTT; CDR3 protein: CASRSTGVSGNTIYF
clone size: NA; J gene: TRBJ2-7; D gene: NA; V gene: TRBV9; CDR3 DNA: TGTGCCAGCAGCGTAGAACATAATGGGGAGCAGTACTTC; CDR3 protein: CASSVEHNGEQYF
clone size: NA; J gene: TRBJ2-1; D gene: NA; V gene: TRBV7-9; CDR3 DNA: TGTGCCAGCAGCTTAGCGACGGGGTCTTACTACAATGAGCAGTTCTTC; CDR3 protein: CASSLATGSYYNEQFF
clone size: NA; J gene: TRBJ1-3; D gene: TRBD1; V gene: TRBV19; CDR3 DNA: TGTGCCAGTAGTACAGGGGGAAGTGGAAACACCATATATTTT; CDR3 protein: CASSTGGSGNTIYF
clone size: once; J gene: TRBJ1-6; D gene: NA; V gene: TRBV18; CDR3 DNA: TGTGCCAGCTCACGCGAGTTTGGGACACCAGATTCACCCCTCCACTTT; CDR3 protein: CASSREFGTPDSPLHF
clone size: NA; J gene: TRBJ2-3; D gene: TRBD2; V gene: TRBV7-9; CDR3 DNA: TGTGCCAGCAGCTTAGTTAGCGGGGGGCCCACAGATACGCAGTATTTT; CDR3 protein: CASSLVSGGPTDTQYF
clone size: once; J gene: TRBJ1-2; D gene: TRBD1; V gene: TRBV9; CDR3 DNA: TGTGCCAGCAGCGTAGAGCTCGCAGGGACAGGGGACCCGGACTATGGCTACACCTTC; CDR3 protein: CASSVELAGTGDPDYGYTF
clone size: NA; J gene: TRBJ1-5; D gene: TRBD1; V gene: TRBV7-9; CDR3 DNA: TGTGCCAGCAGCCACCCGGTGGGGGGACAGGGCGATAGGGCCCAGCATTTT; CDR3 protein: CASSHPVGGQGDRAQHF
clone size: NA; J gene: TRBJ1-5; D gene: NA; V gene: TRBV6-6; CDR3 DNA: TGTGCCAGCAGCCAAGGGTTCCGTCAGCCCCAGCATTTT; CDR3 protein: CASSQGFRQPQHF
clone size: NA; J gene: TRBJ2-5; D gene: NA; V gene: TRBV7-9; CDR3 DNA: TGTGCCAGCAGCTTAGGACTCCAAGAGACCCAGTACTTC; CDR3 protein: CASSLGLQETQYF
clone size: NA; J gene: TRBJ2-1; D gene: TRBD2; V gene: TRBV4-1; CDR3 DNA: TGCGCCAGCAGCCAGCCCACGGGGCTAGCGGGGGGGGAGGGTGAGCAGTTCTTC; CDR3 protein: CASSQPTGLAGGEGEQFF
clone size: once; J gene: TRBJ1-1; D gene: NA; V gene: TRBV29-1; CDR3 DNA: TGCAGCCTGGGGGGAGGGGGAAACACTGAAGCTTTCTTT; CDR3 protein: CSLGGGGNTEAFF
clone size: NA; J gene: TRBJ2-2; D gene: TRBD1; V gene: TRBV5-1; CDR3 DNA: TGCGCCAGCAGCTTGGGGACAGGGACTAACACCGGGGAGCTGTTTTTT; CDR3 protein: CASSLGTGTNTGELFF
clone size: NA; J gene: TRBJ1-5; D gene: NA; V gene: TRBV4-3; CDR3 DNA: TGCGCCAGCAGTTACTCGGGGGATCAGCAGCCCCAGCATTTT; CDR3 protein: CASSYSGDQQPQHF
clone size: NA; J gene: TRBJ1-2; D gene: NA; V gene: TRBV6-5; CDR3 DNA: TGTGCCAGCAAACCACTCCTAAGCTATGGCTACACCTTC; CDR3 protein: CASKPLLSYGYTF
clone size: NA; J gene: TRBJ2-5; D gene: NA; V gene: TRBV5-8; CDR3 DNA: TGTGCCAGCAGCTTGGGTAAGGGAGTGAGACAAGAGACCCAGTACTTC; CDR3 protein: CASSLGKGVRQETQYF
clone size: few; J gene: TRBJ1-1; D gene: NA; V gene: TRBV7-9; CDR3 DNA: TGTGCCAGCAGCTTAGGATCATCCTTCCCGGGTTACACTGAAGCTTTCTTT; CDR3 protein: CASSLGSSFPGYTEAFF
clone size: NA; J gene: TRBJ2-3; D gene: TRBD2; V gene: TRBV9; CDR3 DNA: TGTGCCAGCAGCGTAGGGGCGGGACTAGCCGATCCTGCGCAGTATTTT; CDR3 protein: CASSVGAGLADPAQYF
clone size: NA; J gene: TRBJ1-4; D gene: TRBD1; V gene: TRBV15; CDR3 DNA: TGTGCCACCAGCAGAGAGAGGGACAGTATTAGGGAAAAACTGTTTTTT; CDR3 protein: CATSRERDSIREKLFF
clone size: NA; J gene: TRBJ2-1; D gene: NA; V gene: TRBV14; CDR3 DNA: TGTGCCAGCGCGGACGGAACAGCGATAAATGAGCAGTTCTTC; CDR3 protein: CASADGTAINEQFF
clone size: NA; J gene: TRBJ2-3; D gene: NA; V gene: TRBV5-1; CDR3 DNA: TGCGCCAGCAGCTTCGCCGTCACCCGCACAGATACGCAGTATTTT; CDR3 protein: CASSFAVTRTDTQYF
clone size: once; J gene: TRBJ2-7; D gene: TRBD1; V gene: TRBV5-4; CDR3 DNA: TGTGCCAGCACCGCCGCCGGGGACAGGGTCTCCTACGAGCAGTACTTC; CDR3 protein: CASTAAGDRVSYEQYF
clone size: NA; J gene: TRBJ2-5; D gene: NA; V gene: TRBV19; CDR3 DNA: TGTGCCAGTAGTATTTTGGGGGAAGAGACCCAGTACTTC; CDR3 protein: CASSILGEETQYF
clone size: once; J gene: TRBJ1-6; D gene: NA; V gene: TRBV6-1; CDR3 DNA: TGTGCCAGCAGTGAAGTGGGGGGCGCTTATTCACCCCTCCACTTT; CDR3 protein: CASSEVGGAYSPLHF